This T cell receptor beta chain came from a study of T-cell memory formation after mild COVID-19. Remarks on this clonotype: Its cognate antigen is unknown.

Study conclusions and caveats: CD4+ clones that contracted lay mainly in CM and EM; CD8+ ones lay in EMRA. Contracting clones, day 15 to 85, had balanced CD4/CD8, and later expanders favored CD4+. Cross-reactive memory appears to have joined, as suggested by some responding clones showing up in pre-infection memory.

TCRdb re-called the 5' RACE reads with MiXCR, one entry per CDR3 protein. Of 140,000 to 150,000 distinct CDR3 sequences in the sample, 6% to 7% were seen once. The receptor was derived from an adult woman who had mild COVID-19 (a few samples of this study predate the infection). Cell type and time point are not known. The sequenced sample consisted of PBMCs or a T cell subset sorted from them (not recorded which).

Here the CDR3 reads CATSTLRGGSQRETQYF. The DNA of the CDR3 is TGTGCCACCAGCACCCTAAGGGGGGGGTCGCAGCGAGAGACCCAGTACTTC. The rearrangement joins TRBV15 to TRBJ2-5, with a possible D match to TRBD2 (7 bases). V gave up 4 bases and J gave up 4 bases, with 22 bases separating them. Germline loops: CDR1 LNHNV, CDR2 YYDKDF (reference sequence). This CDR3 contains 17 residues.